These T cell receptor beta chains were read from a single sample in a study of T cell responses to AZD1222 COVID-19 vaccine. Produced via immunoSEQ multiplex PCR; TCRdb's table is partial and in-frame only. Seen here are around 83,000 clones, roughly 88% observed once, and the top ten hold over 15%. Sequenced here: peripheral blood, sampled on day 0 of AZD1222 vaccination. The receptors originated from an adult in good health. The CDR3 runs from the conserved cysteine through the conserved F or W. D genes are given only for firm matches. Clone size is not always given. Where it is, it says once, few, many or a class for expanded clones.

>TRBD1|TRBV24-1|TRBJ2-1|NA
TGTGCCACCAGTGATTCTTCCCGGACAGGACGCTCCTACAATGAGCAGTTCTTC
CATSDSSRTGRSYNEQFF
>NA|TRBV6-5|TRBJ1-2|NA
TGTGCCAGCAGGGACGTTTATGGCTACACCTTC
CASRDVYGYTF
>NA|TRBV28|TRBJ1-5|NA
TGTGCCAGCAGCGCTGGGACAAATCAGCCCCAGCATTTT
CASSAGTNQPQHF
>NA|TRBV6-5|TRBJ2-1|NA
TGTGCCAGCAGTCGACCCTACAATGAGCAGTTCTTC
CASSRPYNEQFF
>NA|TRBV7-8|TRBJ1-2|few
TGTGCCAGCAGCTTAAGAGAAGGGGGGGATGGCTACACCTTC
CASSLREGGDGYTF
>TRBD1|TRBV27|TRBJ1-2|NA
TGTGCCAGCAGTGAGGGACAGGGGAGACGCACCTTC
CASSEGQGRRTF
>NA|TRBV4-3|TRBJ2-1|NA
TGCGCCAGCAGCCAGCGGCCGGGACCACAATTTGGCGATGAGCAGTTCTTC
CASSQRPGPQFGDEQFF
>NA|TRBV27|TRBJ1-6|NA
TGTGCCAGCAGTTTAATGTCCGACGGGGGTTCACCCCTCCACTTT
CASSLMSDGGSPLHF
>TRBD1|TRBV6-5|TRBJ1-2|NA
TGTGCCAGCAGTTACCCGGGACAGGGGATTGATGGCTACACCTTC
CASSYPGQGIDGYTF
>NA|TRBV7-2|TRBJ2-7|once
TGTGCCAGCAGCTTAGCCGGGGCCAACTACGAGCAGTACTTC
CASSLAGANYEQYF
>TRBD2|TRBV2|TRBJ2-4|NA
TGTGCCAGCAGTGAACTAGCGGGGGGCATTCAGTACTTC
CASSELAGGIQYF
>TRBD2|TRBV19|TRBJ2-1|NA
TGTGCCAGTAGTACGGGACTAGCGATCAATGAGCAGTTCTTC
CASSTGLAINEQFF
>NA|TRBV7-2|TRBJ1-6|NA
TGTGCCAGCAGCAATAGGTTAGGGGATTCACCCCTCCACTTT
CASSNRLGDSPLHF
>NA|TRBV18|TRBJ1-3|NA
TGTGCCAGCTCATATCTGGAGGACCTCTCTGGAAACACCATATATTTT
CASSYLEDLSGNTIYF
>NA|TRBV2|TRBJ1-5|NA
TGTGCCAGCAACGACAGGTTCGACCAGCCCCAGCATTTT
CASNDRFDQPQHF
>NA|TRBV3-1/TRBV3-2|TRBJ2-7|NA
TGTGCCAGCAGCCAGGACCTAAGGAACGAGCAGTACTTC
CASSQDLRNEQYF
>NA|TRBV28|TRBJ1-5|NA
TGTGCCAGCCGCCTAGGGAGCAATCAGCCCCAGCATTTT
CASRLGSNQPQHF
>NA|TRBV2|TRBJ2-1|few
TGTGCCAGCAGCGCGCGTTGGGGGGTGGTCAATGAGCAGTTCTTC
CASSARWGVVNEQFF
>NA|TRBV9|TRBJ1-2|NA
TGTGCCAGCAGCGTAGAGGCACTTGGTTATGGCTACACCTTC
CASSVEALGYGYTF
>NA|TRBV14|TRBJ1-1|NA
TGTGCCAGCACCCCGAGGAGTTCCACTGAAGCTTTCTTT
CASTPRSSTEAFF
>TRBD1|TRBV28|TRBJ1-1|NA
TGTGCCAGCAGTTTAGACCAGGGGGCGCCGCGAACTGAAGCTTTCTTT
CASSLDQGAPRTEAFF
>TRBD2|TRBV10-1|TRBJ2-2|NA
TGCGCCAGCAGTGGGACTAGCGGGAACACCGGGGAGCTGTTTTTT
CASSGTSGNTGELFF
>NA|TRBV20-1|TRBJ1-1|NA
TGCAGTGCTAGTAGTCGCAACACTGAAGCTTTCTTT
CSASSRNTEAFF
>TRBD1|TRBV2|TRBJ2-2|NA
TGTGCCAGCAGCCTCGGGACAGCCAACACCGGGGAGCTGTTTTTT
CASSLGTANTGELFF
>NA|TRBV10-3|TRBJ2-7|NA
TGTGCCATCACGGACAGAAGGTCGTACGAGCAGTACTTC
CAITDRRSYEQYF
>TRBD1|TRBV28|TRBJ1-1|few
TGTGCCAGCAGCACCCTGGACAGGCCAGTTGTAGCTTTCTTT
CASSTLDRPVVAFF
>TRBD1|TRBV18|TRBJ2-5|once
TGTGCCAGCTCACCACCCCGGACAGGGGATTCGACCCAGTACTTC
CASSPPRTGDSTQYF
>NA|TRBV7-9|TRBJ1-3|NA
TGTGCCAGCAGCCCAGGGATGGTAGAAAACACCATATATTTT
CASSPGMVENTIYF
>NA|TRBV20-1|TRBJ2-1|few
TGCAGTGCTAGTCGTCCGGGGGAGCAGTTCTTC
CSASRPGEQFF
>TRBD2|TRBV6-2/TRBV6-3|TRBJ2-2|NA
TGTGCCAGCAGTTCCTTACGGGCTAGCGGGGCGAACACCGGGGAGCTGTTTTTT
CASSSLRASGANTGELFF
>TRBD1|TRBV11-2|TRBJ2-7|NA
TGTGCCAGCAGCCCTCCGGGACAGAGTTACGAGCAGTACTTC
CASSPPGQSYEQYF
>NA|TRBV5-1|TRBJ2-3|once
TGCGCCAGCAACTTTGGACTGGCCTCAGATACGCAGTATTTT
CASNFGLASDTQYF
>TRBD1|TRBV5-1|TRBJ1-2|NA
TGCGCCAGCAGCTTGGCTGTACAGGGGCTTGGCTACACCTTC
CASSLAVQGLGYTF
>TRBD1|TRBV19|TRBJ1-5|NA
TGTGCCAGTACCCCAGGACAGGGCGATCAGCCCCAGCATTTT
CASTPGQGDQPQHF
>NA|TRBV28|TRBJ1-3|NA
TGTGCCAGCAGTAGACGGAGCTCTGGAAACACCATATATTTT
CASSRRSSGNTIYF